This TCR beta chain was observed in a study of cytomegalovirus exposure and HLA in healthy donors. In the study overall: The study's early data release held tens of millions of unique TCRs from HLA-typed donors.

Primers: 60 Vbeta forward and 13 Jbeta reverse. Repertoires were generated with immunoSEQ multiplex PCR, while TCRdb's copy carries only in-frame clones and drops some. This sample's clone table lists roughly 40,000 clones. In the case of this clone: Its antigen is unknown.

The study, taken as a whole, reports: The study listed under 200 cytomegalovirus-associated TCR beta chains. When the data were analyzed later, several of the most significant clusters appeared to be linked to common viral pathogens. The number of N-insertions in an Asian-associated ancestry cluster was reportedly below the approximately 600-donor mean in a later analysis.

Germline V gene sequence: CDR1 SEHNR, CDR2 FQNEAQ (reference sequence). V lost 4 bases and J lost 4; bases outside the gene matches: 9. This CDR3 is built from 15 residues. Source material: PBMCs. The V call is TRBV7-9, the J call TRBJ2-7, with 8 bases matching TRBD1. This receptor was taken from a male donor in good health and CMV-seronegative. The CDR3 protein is CASSSGQGIVYEQYF. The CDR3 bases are TGTGCCAGCAGCTCAGGACAGGGTATTGTGTACGAGCAGTACTTC.